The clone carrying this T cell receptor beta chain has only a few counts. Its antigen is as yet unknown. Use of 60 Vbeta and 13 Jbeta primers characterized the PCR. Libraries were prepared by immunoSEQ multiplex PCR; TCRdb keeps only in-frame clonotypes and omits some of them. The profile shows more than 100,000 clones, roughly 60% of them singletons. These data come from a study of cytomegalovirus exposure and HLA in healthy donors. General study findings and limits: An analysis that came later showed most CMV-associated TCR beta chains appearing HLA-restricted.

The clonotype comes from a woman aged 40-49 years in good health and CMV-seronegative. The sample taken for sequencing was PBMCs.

The CDR3 protein is CASSPGDRAGEKLFF. Here the CDR3 DNA reads TGTGCCAGTAGTCCAGGCGACAGGGCTGGCGAAAAACTGTTTTTT. This chain joins TRBV19 and TRBJ1-4; 7 bases are shared with TRBD1. Trimming took 5 bases from V and 8 from J; bases not matched to a gene: 11. The CDR3 contains 15 residues. CDR1 LNHDA and CDR2 SQIVND come from the germline V gene (reference sequence).